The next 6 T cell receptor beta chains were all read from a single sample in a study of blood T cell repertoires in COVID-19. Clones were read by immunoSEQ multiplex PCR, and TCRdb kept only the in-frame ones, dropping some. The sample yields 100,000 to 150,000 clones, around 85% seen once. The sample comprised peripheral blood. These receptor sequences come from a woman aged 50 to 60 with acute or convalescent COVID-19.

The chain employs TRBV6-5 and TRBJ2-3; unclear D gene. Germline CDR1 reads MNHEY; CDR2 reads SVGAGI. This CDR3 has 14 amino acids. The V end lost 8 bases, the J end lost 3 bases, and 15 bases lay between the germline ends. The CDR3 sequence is CASPTTQATDTQYF. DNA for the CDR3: TGTGCCAGCCCCACCACCCAGGCAACAGATACGCAGTATTTT.

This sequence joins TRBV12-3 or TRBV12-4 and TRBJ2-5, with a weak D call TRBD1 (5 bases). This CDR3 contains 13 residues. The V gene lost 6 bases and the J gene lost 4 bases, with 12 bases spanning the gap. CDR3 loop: CASRYRSLETQYF. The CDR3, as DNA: TGTGCCAGCAGGTACAGGAGTCTAGAGACCCAGTACTTC.

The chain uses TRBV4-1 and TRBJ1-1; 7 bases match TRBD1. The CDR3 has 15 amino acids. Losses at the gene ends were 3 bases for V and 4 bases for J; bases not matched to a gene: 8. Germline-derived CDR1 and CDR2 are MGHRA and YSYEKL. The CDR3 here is CASSHPQGRITEAFF. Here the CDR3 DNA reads TGCGCCAGCAGCCACCCACAGGGGCGTATCACTGAAGCTTTCTTT.

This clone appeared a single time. In DNA, the CDR3 is TGTGCCAGCAGCTTACAGACAGGGTTCGGGTTTACAGCCACTGAAGCTTTCTTT. Translation: CASSLQTGFGFTATEAFF. The J gene is TRBJ1-1, the V gene TRBV7-8; 7 bases line up with TRBD1. Trimming removed 2 bases from V and 4 bases from J; junction bases left unmatched: 16. Germline V gives CDR1 SGHVS, CDR2 FQNEAQ. The CDR3 extends over 18 amino acids.

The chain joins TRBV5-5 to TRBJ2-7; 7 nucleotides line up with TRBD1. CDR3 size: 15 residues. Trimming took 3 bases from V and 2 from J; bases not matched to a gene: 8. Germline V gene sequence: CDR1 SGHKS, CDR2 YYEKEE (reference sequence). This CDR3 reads CASSWGTEQPYEQYF. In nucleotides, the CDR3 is TGTGCCAGCAGCTGGGGGACAGAGCAGCCCTACGAGCAGTACTTC.

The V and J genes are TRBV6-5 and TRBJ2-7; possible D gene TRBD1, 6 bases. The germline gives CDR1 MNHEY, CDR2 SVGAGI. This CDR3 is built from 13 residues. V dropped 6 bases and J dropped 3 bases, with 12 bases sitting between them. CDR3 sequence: CASSRGSGYEQYF. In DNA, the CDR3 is TGTGCCAGCAGCAGGGGTTCTGGCTACGAGCAGTACTTC.